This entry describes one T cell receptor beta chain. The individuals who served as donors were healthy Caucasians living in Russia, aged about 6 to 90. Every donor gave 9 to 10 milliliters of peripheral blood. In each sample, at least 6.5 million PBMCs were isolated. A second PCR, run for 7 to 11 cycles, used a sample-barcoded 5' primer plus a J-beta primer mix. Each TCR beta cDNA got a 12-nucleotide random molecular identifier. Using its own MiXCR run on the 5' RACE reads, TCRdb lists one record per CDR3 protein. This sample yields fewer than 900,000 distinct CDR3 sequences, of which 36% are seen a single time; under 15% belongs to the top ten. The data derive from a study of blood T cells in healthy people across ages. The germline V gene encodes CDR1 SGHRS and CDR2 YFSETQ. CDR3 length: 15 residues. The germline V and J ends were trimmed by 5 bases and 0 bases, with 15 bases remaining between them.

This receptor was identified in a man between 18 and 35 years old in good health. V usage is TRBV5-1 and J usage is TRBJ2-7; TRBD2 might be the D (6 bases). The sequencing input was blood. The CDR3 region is CASSYGTPSSYEQYF. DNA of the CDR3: TGCGCCAGCAGTTACGGGACTCCTAGCTCCTACGAGCAGTACTTC.